The clone carrying this TCR beta chain occurred a few times. Its antigen is unknown. Sequencing was performed with immunoSEQ multiplex PCR; in TCRdb, only in-frame clones are kept and a portion is missing. The data contain 75,000 to 90,000 clones, around 90% of them seen just once; the ten biggest clones take up 7.3%. The data were obtained in a study of identifying expanded T cells in peripheral blood. Study findings and constraints: Across healthy donors, higher total template counts meant significantly greater approximately 2-week count variance. About 1.2 clones differed between technical replicates, versus around 15 and 19 over time.

During the collection period, no donor immune events like infections were recorded. The source material was blood. The clonotype comes from a person aged 18 to 75 in good health.

The CDR3 coding sequence is TGCGCCAGCAGCCAAGGTTATGGCGAAGCTTTCTTT. Residues: CASSQGYGEAFF. The genes are TRBV4-3 and TRBJ1-1; D is ambiguous. Trimming removed 1 base from V and 8 bases from J, with 8 bases in between. Germline V gene data show CDR1 as LGHNA and CDR2 as YSLEER. The CDR3 sequence is 12 residues long.